This record covers a single TCR beta chain. The antigen is unknown. This specimen belongs to a study of cytomegalovirus exposure and HLA in healthy donors. Broader study findings: Previously analyzed data showed that most TCR beta V segments were productive at a frequency of about 90% or about 30%. Among immune exposure information, only CMV serostatus was available.

The V segment lost 5 bases and the J segment 4 bases; nucleotides outside the gene matches: 6. The germline V gene has CDR1 SGHVS and CDR2 FNYEAQ. There are 15 residues in the CDR3. In the PCR, 60 Vbeta and 13 Jbeta primers were used. Clones were read by immunoSEQ multiplex PCR, and TCRdb kept only the in-frame ones, dropping some. The table records about 110,000 clones, 65% to 85% of them present only once. This TCR derives from a male donor in good health and CMV-seronegative. The specimen sequenced was PBMCs. V is TRBV7-6 and J is TRBJ2-3; 10 nucleotides agree with TRBD1. CDR3 in DNA: TGTGCCAGCAGCCCTCGACAGGGGGCAGCAGATACGCAGTATTTT. As protein: CASSPRQGAADTQYF.